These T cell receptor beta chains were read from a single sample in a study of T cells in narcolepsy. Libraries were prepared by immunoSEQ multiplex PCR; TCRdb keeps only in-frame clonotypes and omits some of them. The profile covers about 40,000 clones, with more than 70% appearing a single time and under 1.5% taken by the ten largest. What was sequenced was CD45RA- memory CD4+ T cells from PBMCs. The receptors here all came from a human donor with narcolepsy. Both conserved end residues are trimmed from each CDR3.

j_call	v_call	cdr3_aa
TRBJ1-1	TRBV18	ASSPAAGTEAF
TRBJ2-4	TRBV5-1	ARTGTAI
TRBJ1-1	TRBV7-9	ASSLRDGGNTEAF
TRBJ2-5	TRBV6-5	ASSYLETQY
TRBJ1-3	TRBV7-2	ASSLGQGSSGNTIY
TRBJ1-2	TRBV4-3	ASSQDGALSSGYT
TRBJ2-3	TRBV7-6	ASSLGQGGGTDTQY
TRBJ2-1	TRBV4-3	ASSQEKGWGSYNEQF
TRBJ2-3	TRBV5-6	ASSGEVTGTDTQY
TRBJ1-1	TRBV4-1	ASSQDRDSWAF
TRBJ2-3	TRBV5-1	ASSLSLAGSTDTQY
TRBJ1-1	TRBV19	ASSIGQGASEAF
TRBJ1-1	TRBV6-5	ASSYSIRPTEGQAF
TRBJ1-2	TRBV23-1	ASLNGTGVFYGYT
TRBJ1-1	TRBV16	ASSLGQENTEAF
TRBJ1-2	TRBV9	ASSAGTQANYGYT
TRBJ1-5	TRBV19	ASTEGGGRGGQPQH
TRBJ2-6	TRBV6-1	ASSGTGQGPSGANVLT
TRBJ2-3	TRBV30	AWSGDRTTDTQY
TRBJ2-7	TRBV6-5	ASSTGQTYEQY
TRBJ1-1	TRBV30	AWKVEGTEAF
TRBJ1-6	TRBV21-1	ASSKVRIWLDSPLH
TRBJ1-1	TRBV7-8	ASSADRGAEAF
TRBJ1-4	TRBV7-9	ASSPSQGLSQLF
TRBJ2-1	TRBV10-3	AISEPSGVINEQF
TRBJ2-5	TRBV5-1	ASRLSGVLETQY
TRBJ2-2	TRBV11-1	ASSLEAVNTGELF
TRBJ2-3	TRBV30	AWSVLDSRTDTQY
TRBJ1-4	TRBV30	AWNKEGRGEKLF
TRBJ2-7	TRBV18	ASSPSRDEQY
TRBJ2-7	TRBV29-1	SATNSYEQY
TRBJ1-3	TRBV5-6	ASSFGNTIY
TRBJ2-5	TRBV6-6	ASRSSGTPEETQY
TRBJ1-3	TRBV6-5	ASSSTGGGNTIY
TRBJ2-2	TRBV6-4	ASSDTSKTGELF
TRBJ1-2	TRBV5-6	ASSLLQGVGYT
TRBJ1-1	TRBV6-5	ASSYGRGGQEAF
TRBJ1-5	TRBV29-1	SVGWRNQPQH
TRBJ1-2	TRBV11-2	ASSLELDYGYT
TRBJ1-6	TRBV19	ASSPQDRAILH
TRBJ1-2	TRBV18	ASSPPEHSYGYT
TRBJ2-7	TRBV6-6	ASSRRGRDEQY
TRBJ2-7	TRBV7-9	ASSLAGGRSAYEQY
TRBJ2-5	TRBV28	ASSPAGGEDGGETQY